The T cell receptor beta chain under discussion was sequenced for a study of patients and donors after allogeneic stem cell transplantation. The ends were cut back, 1 base at V and 5 bases at J, with 10 bases in the middle. The CDR3 is 13 residues long. Germline CDR1 is SGHKS and CDR2 is YYEKEE (reference sequence). TCRdb re-analysed the RT-PCR reads in MiXCR, keeping a single row per CDR3 protein. The sample has 110,000 or so distinct CDR3 sequences; roughly 35% are singletons. The sample consisted of blood, either unsorted or a sorted T cell fraction (not recorded which). The V and J genes are TRBV5-5 and TRBJ2-7; D possibly uses TRBD1 or TRBD2 (5 bases each). This receptor was identified in a human donor who was either an allogeneic HSCT recipient or a stem cell or donor lymphocyte infusion donor (not recorded which). It is not recorded whose cells these are; they may come from a transplant donor. CDR3 nucleotide sequence: TGTGCCAGCAGCTTGTACGGGACCAACGAGCAGTACTTC. Its translation: CASSLYGTNEQYF.